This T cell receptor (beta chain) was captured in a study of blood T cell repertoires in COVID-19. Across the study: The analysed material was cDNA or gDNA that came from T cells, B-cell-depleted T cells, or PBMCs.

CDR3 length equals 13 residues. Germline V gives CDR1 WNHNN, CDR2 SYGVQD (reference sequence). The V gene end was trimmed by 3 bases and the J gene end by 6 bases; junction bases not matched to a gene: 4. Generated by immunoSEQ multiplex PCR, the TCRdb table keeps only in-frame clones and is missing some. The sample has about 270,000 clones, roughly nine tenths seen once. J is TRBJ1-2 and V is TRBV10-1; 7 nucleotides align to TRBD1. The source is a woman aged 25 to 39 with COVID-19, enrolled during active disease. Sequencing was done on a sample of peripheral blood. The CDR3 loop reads CASSERGQDGYTF. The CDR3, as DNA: TGCGCCAGCAGTGAAAGGGGGCAAGATGGCTACACCTTC.